This is a list of T cell receptor beta chains from one sample in a study of spatial heterogeneity in lung cancer. Using its own MiXCR run on the 5' RACE reads, TCRdb lists one record per CDR3 protein. Of 15,000 to 20,000 distinct CDR3 sequences listed, roughly 6.2% are singletons. The sequencing used lung tumor tissue, collected at surgery. These receptors all stem from a male donor with early-stage non-small cell lung cancer. The CDR3 runs from the conserved cysteine through the conserved F or W. A D gene is named only where the DNA matches it firmly. Only some rows state a clone size, as once, few, many or a class for expanded clones.

clone_size | d_call | j_call | v_call | cdr3_aa | cdr3_nt
NA | TRBD2 | TRBJ2-1 | TRBV9 | CASSGGTSGGTYNEQFF | TGTGCCAGCAGCGGAGGGACTAGCGGGGGGACCTACAATGAGCAGTTCTTC
many | NA | TRBJ1-6 | TRBV6-5 | CASSYKGVDSPLHF | TGTGCCAGCAGTTACAAGGGAGTAGATTCACCCCTCCACTTT
many | NA | TRBJ1-1 | TRBV20-1 | CSAALFLDGTEAFF | TGCAGTGCTGCCCTTTTCCTCGACGGCACTGAAGCTTTCTTT
once | TRBD1 | TRBJ2-7 | TRBV28 | CASSLGTGYYEQYF | TGTGCCAGCAGTTTAGGGACAGGCTACTACGAGCAGTACTTC
few | TRBD1 | TRBJ1-1 | TRBV10-3 | CAISGGGQGSEALF | TGTGCCATCAGTGGTGGGGGACAGGGATCTGAAGCTCTCTTT
many | NA | TRBJ2-7 | TRBV5-1 | CASSVGSPYEQYF | TGCGCCAGCAGCGTGGGATCTCCCTACGAGCAGTACTTC
many | NA | TRBJ2-1 | TRBV3-1 | CASSQGPGAYNEQFF | TGTGCCAGCAGCCAAGGTCCGGGAGCCTACAATGAGCAGTTCTTC
many | TRBD2 | TRBJ2-1 | TRBV6-1 | CASSEIRGTSGIGEQFF | TGTGCCAGCAGTGAAATAAGAGGGACTAGCGGGATCGGGGAGCAGTTCTTC
many | NA | TRBJ2-6 | TRBV7-9 | CASSSSRANVLTF | TGTGCCAGCAGCTCCTCCCGGGCCAACGTCCTGACTTTC
NA | NA | TRBJ1-1 | TRBV20-1 | CSARVWDMNTEAFF | TGCAGTGCTAGAGTTTGGGACATGAACACTGAAGCTTTCTTT
many | TRBD2 | TRBJ2-2 | TRBV7-8 | CASTIGGLAYTGELFF | TGTGCCAGCACCATAGGGGGACTAGCGTACACCGGGGAGCTGTTTTTT
few | NA | TRBJ2-3 | TRBV18 | CASSPSHDRSSDTQYF | TGTGCCAGCTCACCATCGCACGACAGGTCCTCGGATACGCAGTATTTT
NA | TRBD2 | TRBJ2-1 | TRBV7-2 | CASSLSPSGGGEQFF | TGTGCCAGCAGCTTATCGCCTAGCGGGGGCGGTGAGCAGTTCTTC
many | TRBD2 | TRBJ2-2 | TRBV4-3 | CASSQGEQAGGRGGELFF | TGCGCCAGCAGCCAAGGGGAGCAAGCGGGGGGCAGAGGCGGGGAGCTGTTTTTT
many | NA | TRBJ2-2 | TRBV15 | CATSRVDTGELFF | TGTGCCACCAGCAGAGTCGACACCGGGGAGCTGTTTTTT
many | NA | TRBJ2-3 | TRBV6-2/TRBV6-3 | CASSPARGPTDTQYF | TGTGCCAGCAGTCCCGCCCGGGGGCCCACAGATACGCAGTATTTT
medium-sized | TRBD2 | TRBJ2-1 | TRBV7-9 | CASSLGPLAEWTSYNEQFF | TGTGCCAGCAGCTTAGGCCCACTAGCGGAATGGACCTCCTACAATGAGCAGTTCTTC
many | TRBD2 | TRBJ2-3 | TRBV18 | CASSPGLAATDTQYF | TGTGCCAGCTCACCGGGACTAGCGGCTACAGATACGCAGTATTTT
many | NA | TRBJ2-3 | TRBV7-3 | CASSLMGARTDTQYF | TGTGCCAGCAGCTTAATGGGGGCACGCACAGATACGCAGTATTTT
NA | NA | TRBJ2-3 | TRBV20-1 | CSARDYRRGRTDTQYF | TGCAGTGCTAGAGATTACCGGCGGGGAAGGACAGATACGCAGTATTTT
NA | TRBD2 | TRBJ2-3 | TRBV6-1 | CASSGASGSTDTQYF | TGTGCCAGCAGTGGGGCTAGCGGTAGCACAGATACGCAGTATTTT
many | NA | TRBJ2-5 | TRBV6-5 | CASSYSFFQKTQYF | TGTGCCAGCAGTTACTCGTTCTTTCAGAAGACCCAGTACTTC
many | NA | TRBJ2-5 | TRBV7-8 | CASSSLGITDETQYF | TGTGCCAGCAGTTCCCTGGGAATAACGGATGAGACCCAGTACTTC
many | NA | TRBJ1-1 | TRBV28 | CASSIPHENTEAFF | TGTGCCAGCAGTATTCCCCACGAGAACACTGAAGCTTTCTTT
medium-sized | NA | TRBJ1-5 | TRBV29-1 | CSVEDRNQPQHF | TGCAGCGTTGAGGACAGAAATCAGCCCCAGCATTTT
medium-sized | NA | TRBJ2-1 | TRBV7-9 | CASSPENEQFF | TGTGCCAGCAGCCCCGAGAATGAGCAGTTCTTC
many | NA | TRBJ2-3 | TRBV5-1 | CASSLVVGGGADTQYF | TGCGCCAGCAGCTTGGTAGTTGGGGGAGGCGCAGATACGCAGTATTTT
many | NA | TRBJ2-5 | TRBV7-2 | CASAPQETQYF | TGTGCCAGCGCGCCTCAAGAGACCCAGTACTTC
NA | NA | TRBJ1-2 | TRBV6-6 | CASRPVATAYGYTF | TGTGCCAGCAGACCCGTGGCGACAGCCTATGGCTACACCTTC
many | TRBD2 | TRBJ2-6 | TRBV20-1 | CSAGAGRVSGANVLTF | TGCAGTGCCGGAGCGGGAAGGGTCTCTGGGGCCAACGTCCTGACTTTC
few | NA | TRBJ1-2 | TRBV6-1 | CASSELGQANYGYTF | TGTGCCAGCAGTGAACTGGGCCAGGCGAACTATGGCTACACCTTC
many | TRBD2 | TRBJ2-1 | TRBV6-2/TRBV6-3 | CASLGGSSYNEQFF | TGTGCCAGCCTCGGCGGGAGCTCCTACAATGAGCAGTTCTTC
many | NA | TRBJ1-1 | TRBV10-3 | CAISGGGGADTEAFF | TGTGCCATCAGCGGAGGGGGGGGCGCGGACACTGAAGCTTTCTTT
medium-sized | NA | TRBJ2-1 | TRBV12-3/TRBV12-4 | CASSFPGSYNEQFF | TGTGCCAGCAGTTTCCCAGGTTCCTACAATGAGCAGTTCTTC
many | TRBD1 | TRBJ1-5 | TRBV5-5 | CASSLFTGGNQPQHF | TGTGCCAGCAGCTTGTTTACAGGGGGCAATCAGCCCCAGCATTTT
many | TRBD1 | TRBJ2-1 | TRBV7-2 | CASSLQGAFEQFF | TGTGCCAGCAGCTTACAGGGGGCGTTTGAGCAGTTCTTC
many | TRBD1 | TRBJ2-5 | TRBV5-5 | CASSAPGQLQETQYF | TGTGCCAGCAGCGCTCCGGGACAGCTTCAAGAGACCCAGTACTTC
many | NA | TRBJ1-2 | TRBV6-5 | CASRSDSNYGYTF | TGTGCCAGCAGATCAGACAGCAACTATGGCTACACCTTC
many | TRBD1 | TRBJ2-5 | TRBV6-5 | CASSLRPRTGEVPETQYF | TGTGCCAGCAGCCTACGCCCCCGGACAGGGGAGGTTCCAGAGACCCAGTACTTC
many | TRBD1 | TRBJ2-2 | TRBV5-1 | CASSYRGQEGGELFF | TGCGCCAGCAGCTACAGGGGGCAAGAGGGCGGGGAGCTGTTTTTT
few | TRBD1 | TRBJ1-1 | TRBV3-1 | CASVGQLNTEAFF | TGTGCCAGCGTGGGACAGCTGAACACTGAAGCTTTCTTT
many | NA | TRBJ2-4 | TRBV7-9 | CASSLLQGNIQYF | TGTGCCAGCAGCTTACTTCAGGGGAACATTCAGTACTTC